These 8 T cell receptor beta chains were sequenced from one sample in a study of blood T cells in healthy people across ages. The use of a sample-barcoded 5' primer and a J-beta primer mix characterized a second PCR of roughly 6 to 11 cycles. TCRdb analysed the 5' RACE reads with MiXCR anew, one entry per CDR3 protein. The sample contains roughly 800,000 distinct CDR3 sequences, 55% to 70% of which appear only once. Sequenced input: blood. The source of these receptors is a man younger than 40 in good health.

CDR3 coding DNA: TGTGCCAGCAGCTTAGGAATGTCGGATACGCAGTATTTT. Translation gives CASSLGMSDTQYF. This chain uses TRBV7-2 with TRBJ2-3, with D hard to call. Germline V gives CDR1 SGHTA, CDR2 FQGNSA. This CDR3 spans 13 amino acids. With 1 base removed from V and 6 bases from J, the gap between germline ends came to 8 bases.

This chain connects TRBV7-6 to TRBJ2-5; a weak D match, TRBD2 (6 bases). The V end lost 5 bases, the J end lost 2 bases, and 18 bases lay between the germline ends. Germline V gives CDR1 SGHVS, CDR2 FNYEAQ. This CDR3 has 16 amino acids. The CDR3 bases are TGTGCCAGCAGCCGCTTGGGGGGAGAGGCACAAGAGACCCAGTACTTC. This codes for CASSRLGGEAQETQYF.

This clonotype occurred many times. This chain joins TRBV29-1 and TRBJ2-1; no clear D gene. V was cut by 5 bases and J by 3 bases, with 5 bases left in between. Germline V lookup: CDR1 SQVTM, CDR2 ANQGSEA. The CDR3 is 11 amino acids. This CDR3 is CSVLHYNEQFF. CDR3 nucleotides: TGCAGCGTTCTCCACTACAATGAGCAGTTCTTC.

This sequence joins TRBV11-3 and TRBJ1-1, with 7 positions matching TRBD1. V lost 4 bases and J lost 1; bases outside the gene matches: 3. The CDR3 has 14 amino acids. Germline V gene lookup returns CDR1 SGHNT and CDR2 YENEEA. The CDR3 sequence: CASSSGQTNTEAFF. The CDR3 region has the DNA TGTGCCAGCAGCTCGGGACAGACGAACACTGAAGCTTTCTTT.

This clonotype has only a few counts. This chain links TRBV4-1 with TRBJ1-6; tentatively, D is TRBD1 (6 bases). Trimming took 8 bases from V and 5 from J, leaving 13 bases between them. CDR1 and CDR2 (germline): MGHRA, YSYEKL. The CDR3 runs 14 residues. CDR3 sequence: CASRIGQNNSPLHF. The DNA of the CDR3 is TGCGCCAGCCGAATAGGACAGAATAATTCACCCCTCCACTTT.

In its sample, this clonotype was seen a few times. The chain combines TRBV29-1 with TRBJ2-1, with D hard to call. The CDR3 consists of 14 residues. V lost 3 bases, J lost 5 bases, and 14 bases lay in between. Germline loops: CDR1 SQVTM, CDR2 ANQGSEA. CDR3 region: CSVESRRANNEQFF. The CDR3 DNA sequence: TGCAGCGTTGAGAGTCGTCGGGCTAACAATGAGCAGTTCTTC.

The chain employs TRBV4-2 and TRBJ2-3; the D is unclear. Germline V gene sequence: CDR1 LGHNA, CDR2 YNFKEQ. This CDR3 region has 17 residues. The germline V and J ends were trimmed by 2 bases and 2 bases, with 17 bases remaining between them. This CDR3 reads CASSQSSLESDTDTQYF. The CDR3 DNA is TGTGCCAGCAGCCAATCATCTCTGGAGTCGGACACAGATACGCAGTATTTT.

This clonotype was recorded once. V and J are TRBV20-1 and TRBJ2-1; 7 nucleotides match TRBD2. The CDR3 runs to 14 residues. J was trimmed by 9 bases and V by 0 bases; bases with no gene match: 8. From germline, CDR1 is DFQATT and CDR2 SNEGSKA (reference sequence). This chain's CDR3 is CSARDPRLASEQFF. DNA of the CDR3: TGCAGTGCTAGAGATCCCCGACTAGCAAGTGAGCAGTTCTTC.